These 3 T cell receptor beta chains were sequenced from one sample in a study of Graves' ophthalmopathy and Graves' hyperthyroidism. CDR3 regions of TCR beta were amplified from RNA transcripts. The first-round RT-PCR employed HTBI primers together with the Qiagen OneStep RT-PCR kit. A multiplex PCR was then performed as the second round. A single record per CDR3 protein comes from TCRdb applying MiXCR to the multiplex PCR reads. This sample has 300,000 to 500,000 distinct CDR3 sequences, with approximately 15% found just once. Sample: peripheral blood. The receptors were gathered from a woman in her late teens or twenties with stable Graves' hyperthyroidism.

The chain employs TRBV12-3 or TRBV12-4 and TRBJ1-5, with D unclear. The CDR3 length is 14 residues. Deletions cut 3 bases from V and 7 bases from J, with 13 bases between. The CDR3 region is CASSFHGEAQPQHF. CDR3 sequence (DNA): TGTGCCAGCAGTTTCCATGGGGAGGCCCAGCCCCAGCATTTT.

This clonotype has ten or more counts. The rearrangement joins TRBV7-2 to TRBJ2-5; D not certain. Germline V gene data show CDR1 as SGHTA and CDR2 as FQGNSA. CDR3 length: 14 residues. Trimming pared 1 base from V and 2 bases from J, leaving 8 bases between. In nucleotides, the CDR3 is TGTGCCAGCAGCTTAGAAACCAGTCAAGAGACCCAGTACTTC. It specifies CASSLETSQETQYF.

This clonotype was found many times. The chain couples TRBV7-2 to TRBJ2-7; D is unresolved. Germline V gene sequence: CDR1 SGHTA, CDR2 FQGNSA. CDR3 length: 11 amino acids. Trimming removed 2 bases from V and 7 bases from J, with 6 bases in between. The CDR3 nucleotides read TGTGCCAGCAGCTTACGCGAGGAGCAGTACTTC. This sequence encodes CASSLREEQYF. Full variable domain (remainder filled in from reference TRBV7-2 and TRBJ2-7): GAGVSQSPSNKVTEKGKDVELRCDPISGHTALYWYRQSLGQGLEFLIYFQGNSAPDKSGLPSDRFSAERTGGSVSTLTIQRTQQEDSAVYLCASSLREEQYFGPGTRLTVT.